A selection of T cell receptor beta chains follows, all from one sample in a study of T cells in Graves' hyperthyroidism and ophthalmopathy. TCRdb redid the calling of the multiplex PCR reads with MiXCR, one entry per CDR3 protein. The table records 360,000 or so distinct CDR3 sequences, roughly 15% of them present only once. The sample comprised blood. These receptors came from a woman aged 55-70 years with Graves' ophthalmopathy. The conserved cysteine and the conserved F or W are not part of the CDR3 here.

V gene,CDR3 protein
TRBV20-1,SALIAVEAF
TRBV10-1,ASSEFRETPYNEQF
TRBV5-1,ASSFGSNAMDTQY
TRBV27,ASSLERRGQTQY
TRBV5-8,ASSWTGGDEKLF
TRBV27,ASRDSSTGTSGSLLPTDTQY
TRBV3-1,ASSQEPRVMGYT
TRBV6-1,ASSSDRAVERDTQY
TRBV20-1,SAGTSGRPGYEQY
TRBV5-1,ASSLAIRDTEAF
TRBV6-1,ASSPGGRTSGTYEQY
TRBV12-3/TRBV12-4,ASSPRDGGSTEAF
TRBV12-3/TRBV12-4,ASSEGTRGGNQPQH
TRBV20-1,SASRGGDQPQH
TRBV4-2,ASSGGGLDTQY
TRBV6-1,ASFPGGAYNEQF
TRBV7-9,ASSLAPRTAERQETQY
TRBV20-1,SAGTAQYSNQPQH
TRBV27,ASSLSGRTNTGELF
TRBV11-2,ASSPPSGRVRGELF
TRBV6-2/TRBV6-3,ASSEPGLASADTQH
TRBV7-6,ASSSTSGREQF
TRBV12-3/TRBV12-4,ASSSDRGRGEKLF
TRBV12-3/TRBV12-4,ASTIDAGRTGELF
TRBV28,ASSVVAGGTGELF
TRBV3-1,ASSRTPREQY
TRBV11-2,ASSPQTAAYEQY
TRBV11-2,ASSPSSGGEQF
TRBV12-3/TRBV12-4,ASSRARGGTEAF
TRBV5-1,ASGDPTETQY
TRBV20-1,SARDRPSGSYEQY
TRBV5-1,ASSLLASGFPNTGELF